These T cell receptor beta chains were read from a single sample in a study of OX40 agonist ivuxolimab in advanced cancers. Assay: immunoSEQ multiplex PCR; the TCRdb copy retains only in-frame clones and omits some. In the table there are 55,000 to 70,000 clones, about nine tenths of which are singletons. The sequencing here drew on CD4+ or CD8+ T cells sorted from blood, taken in a trial of the OX40 agonist ivuxolimab. These receptors came from an adult with an advanced solid tumor such as melanoma, head and neck, liver or kidney cancer. Each CDR3 is given with its conserved first and last residue. A D gene is named only where the DNA matches it firmly. Expanded clones get a size class; other rows say once, few or many, or leave the size out.

abundance: NA; d_gene: TRBD2; v_gene: TRBV6-5; j_gene: TRBJ2-1; CDR3aa: CASSPIAGLYNEQFF; CDR3nt: TGTGCCAGCAGTCCGATAGCGGGTCTCTACAATGAGCAGTTCTTC
abundance: NA; d_gene: TRBD1; v_gene: TRBV4-1; j_gene: TRBJ2-5; CDR3aa: CASSQEGLGQGVQETQYF; CDR3nt: TGCGCCAGCAGCCAAGAGGGGTTGGGACAGGGAGTCCAAGAGACCCAGTACTTC
abundance: NA; d_gene: NA; v_gene: TRBV28; j_gene: TRBJ2-4; CDR3aa: CASSSEEIAKNIQYF; CDR3nt: TGTGCCAGCAGCTCAGAAGAGATAGCCAAAAACATTCAGTACTTC
abundance: NA; d_gene: TRBD1; v_gene: TRBV6-1; j_gene: TRBJ1-5; CDR3aa: CASSDQGARQPQHF; CDR3nt: TGTGCCAGCAGTGACCAGGGGGCGCGGCAGCCCCAGCATTTT
abundance: NA; d_gene: NA; v_gene: TRBV19; j_gene: TRBJ2-3; CDR3aa: CASIPPGDGITDTQYF; CDR3nt: TGTGCCAGTATACCTCCGGGGGACGGGATAACAGATACGCAGTATTTT
abundance: NA; d_gene: NA; v_gene: TRBV2; j_gene: TRBJ1-3; CDR3aa: CASSEITTGNTIYF; CDR3nt: TGTGCCAGCAGTGAAATAACAACTGGAAACACCATATATTTT
abundance: NA; d_gene: TRBD1; v_gene: TRBV6-5; j_gene: TRBJ2-7; CDR3aa: CASSYSPGGPYEQYF; CDR3nt: TGTGCCAGCAGTTACTCTCCAGGGGGCCCCTACGAGCAGTACTTC
abundance: NA; d_gene: NA; v_gene: TRBV30; j_gene: TRBJ1-4; CDR3aa: CAWSRQSNEKLFF; CDR3nt: TGTGCCTGGAGTAGGCAGAGTAATGAAAAACTGTTTTTT
abundance: NA; d_gene: NA; v_gene: TRBV5-6; j_gene: TRBJ1-3; CDR3aa: CASSWGLSSGNTIYF; CDR3nt: TGTGCCAGCAGCTGGGGTCTGAGCTCTGGAAACACCATATATTTT
abundance: NA; d_gene: TRBD1; v_gene: TRBV28; j_gene: TRBJ1-5; CDR3aa: CASSKPTGGIYNQPQHF; CDR3nt: TGTGCCAGCAGTAAACCGACAGGGGGCATCTACAATCAGCCCCAGCATTTT
abundance: NA; d_gene: TRBD2; v_gene: TRBV9; j_gene: TRBJ2-1; CDR3aa: CASSTRDYTYNEQFF; CDR3nt: TGTGCCAGCAGCACCCGGGACTACACTTACAATGAGCAGTTCTTC
abundance: once; d_gene: NA; v_gene: TRBV6-5; j_gene: TRBJ1-1; CDR3aa: CATQRDTEAFF; CDR3nt: TGTGCCACTCAGCGGGACACTGAAGCTTTCTTT
abundance: NA; d_gene: NA; v_gene: TRBV5-4; j_gene: TRBJ2-1; CDR3aa: CASSFTSYNEQFF; CDR3nt: TGTGCCAGCAGCTTCACTAGCTACAATGAGCAGTTCTTC
abundance: NA; d_gene: TRBD1; v_gene: TRBV10-2; j_gene: TRBJ2-2; CDR3aa: CASRDRGNTGELFF; CDR3nt: TGCGCCAGCCGGGACAGGGGGAACACCGGGGAGCTGTTTTTT
abundance: once; d_gene: NA; v_gene: TRBV5-1; j_gene: TRBJ2-7; CDR3aa: CASSSGAVSYEQYF; CDR3nt: TGCGCCAGCAGCTCTGGGGCCGTCTCCTACGAGCAGTACTTC
abundance: once; d_gene: NA; v_gene: TRBV6-1; j_gene: TRBJ1-2; CDR3aa: CASSTIGVGYGYTF; CDR3nt: TGTGCCAGCAGTACTATCGGGGTTGGCTATGGCTACACCTTC
abundance: NA; d_gene: NA; v_gene: TRBV19; j_gene: TRBJ2-1; CDR3aa: CASRDGPSYNEQFF; CDR3nt: TGTGCCAGTAGGGACGGTCCCTCCTACAATGAGCAGTTCTTC
abundance: NA; d_gene: TRBD1; v_gene: TRBV28; j_gene: TRBJ2-2; CDR3aa: CASSLPQGAGGNTGELFF; CDR3nt: TGTGCCAGCAGTTTACCCCAGGGGGCAGGGGGGAACACCGGGGAGCTGTTTTTT
abundance: NA; d_gene: NA; v_gene: TRBV21-1; j_gene: TRBJ2-1; CDR3aa: CASSKKLSANTYNEQFF; CDR3nt: TGTGCCAGCAGCAAAAAGCTCTCAGCGAACACCTACAATGAGCAGTTCTTC
abundance: NA; d_gene: TRBD1; v_gene: TRBV28; j_gene: TRBJ1-2; CDR3aa: CASSPSGTGGYGYTF; CDR3nt: TGTGCCAGCAGCCCGTCCGGGACAGGCGGCTATGGCTACACCTTC
abundance: NA; d_gene: TRBD2; v_gene: TRBV5-1; j_gene: TRBJ2-7; CDR3aa: CASSLASGRAPYEQYF; CDR3nt: TGCGCCAGCAGCTTGGCTAGCGGGAGGGCCCCCTACGAGCAGTACTTC
abundance: NA; d_gene: TRBD1; v_gene: TRBV7-2; j_gene: TRBJ2-7; CDR3aa: CASSSRQGSAYEQYF; CDR3nt: TGTGCCAGCAGCTCCAGACAGGGGTCAGCCTACGAGCAGTACTTC
abundance: NA; d_gene: TRBD2; v_gene: TRBV6-1; j_gene: TRBJ2-7; CDR3aa: CASTPSGGAYEQYF; CDR3nt: TGTGCCAGCACGCCCAGCGGGGGAGCTTACGAGCAGTACTTC
abundance: NA; d_gene: TRBD1; v_gene: TRBV16; j_gene: TRBJ2-3; CDR3aa: CASSPSQGADTQYF; CDR3nt: TGTGCCAGCAGCCCAAGCCAGGGGGCAGATACGCAGTATTTT
abundance: NA; d_gene: TRBD1; v_gene: TRBV6-5; j_gene: TRBJ1-2; CDR3aa: CASSPTDRGHGYTF; CDR3nt: TGTGCCAGCAGTCCAACTGACAGGGGTCATGGCTACACCTTC
abundance: NA; d_gene: NA; v_gene: TRBV28; j_gene: TRBJ1-2; CDR3aa: CASSRSGLIGGYTF; CDR3nt: TGTGCCAGCAGTCGGTCAGGGTTAATCGGAGGCTACACCTTC
abundance: NA; d_gene: NA; v_gene: TRBV5-6; j_gene: TRBJ1-2; CDR3aa: CASSLRQTYSYYGYTF; CDR3nt: TGTGCCAGCAGCTTGAGGCAGACTTATTCCTACTATGGCTACACCTTC
abundance: NA; d_gene: NA; v_gene: TRBV10-2; j_gene: TRBJ2-1; CDR3aa: CASSESIQETNYNEQFF; CDR3nt: TGCGCCAGCAGTGAGTCGATACAGGAGACTAACTACAATGAGCAGTTCTTC
abundance: NA; d_gene: NA; v_gene: TRBV5-4; j_gene: TRBJ1-2; CDR3aa: CASSAGVANYGCTF; CDR3nt: TGTGCCAGCAGCGCGGGGGTTGCGAACTATGGCTGCACCTTC
abundance: NA; d_gene: TRBD1; v_gene: TRBV28; j_gene: TRBJ2-1; CDR3aa: CASSKRQGKGALGQFF; CDR3nt: TGTGCCAGCAGTAAACGACAGGGGAAAGGAGCGCTGGGGCAGTTCTTC
abundance: NA; d_gene: NA; v_gene: TRBV15; j_gene: TRBJ2-7; CDR3aa: CATSRGDRYEQYF; CDR3nt: TGTGCCACCAGCAGAGGGGATCGCTACGAGCAGTACTTC
abundance: NA; d_gene: NA; v_gene: TRBV2; j_gene: TRBJ1-5; CDR3aa: CASTAAVRQPQHF; CDR3nt: TGTGCCAGCACGGCGGCAGTACGTCAGCCCCAGCATTTT
abundance: once; d_gene: NA; v_gene: TRBV15; j_gene: TRBJ2-5; CDR3aa: CATSRPREVQETQYF; CDR3nt: TGTGCCACCAGCAGACCCAGGGAGGTCCAAGAGACCCAGTACTTC
abundance: few; d_gene: NA; v_gene: TRBV11-2; j_gene: TRBJ1-4; CDR3aa: CASSLVQEKLFF; CDR3nt: TGTGCCAGCAGCTTAGTCCAAGAAAAACTGTTTTTT
abundance: NA; d_gene: TRBD1; v_gene: TRBV6-5; j_gene: TRBJ2-7; CDR3aa: CASSLRTGTYEQYF; CDR3nt: TGTGCCAGCAGCTTAAGGACAGGGACCTACGAGCAGTACTTC
abundance: NA; d_gene: NA; v_gene: TRBV6-5; j_gene: TRBJ1-1; CDR3aa: CASGKGQNAEAFF; CDR3nt: TGTGCCAGCGGGAAGGGCCAAAACGCTGAAGCTTTCTTT
abundance: NA; d_gene: NA; v_gene: TRBV7-9; j_gene: TRBJ1-1; CDR3aa: CASSYQNTEAFF; CDR3nt: TGTGCCAGCAGCTATCAGAACACTGAAGCTTTCTTT
abundance: NA; d_gene: TRBD2; v_gene: TRBV18; j_gene: TRBJ2-3; CDR3aa: CASSPPAGGTDTQYF; CDR3nt: TGTGCCAGCTCACCACCAGCGGGGGGGACAGATACGCAGTATTTT
abundance: NA; d_gene: NA; v_gene: TRBV18; j_gene: TRBJ1-1; CDR3aa: CASSGRVDGTEAFF; CDR3nt: TGTGCCAGCTCAGGCAGGGTGGATGGCACTGAAGCTTTCTTT
abundance: NA; d_gene: NA; v_gene: TRBV25-1; j_gene: TRBJ2-3; CDR3aa: CASSESRLSYAPDTQYF; CDR3nt: TGTGCCAGCAGTGAATCCCGACTATCATATGCTCCAGATACGCAGTATTTT
abundance: NA; d_gene: NA; v_gene: TRBV19; j_gene: TRBJ1-1; CDR3aa: CASSHLPQGRAEAFF; CDR3nt: TGTGCCAGTAGTCACTTGCCCCAGGGGAGGGCTGAAGCTTTCTTT
abundance: NA; d_gene: NA; v_gene: TRBV5-4; j_gene: TRBJ1-1; CDR3aa: CASSLGGTAEAFF; CDR3nt: TGTGCCAGCAGCTTGGGGGGTACGGCCGAAGCTTTCTTT
abundance: NA; d_gene: NA; v_gene: TRBV7-9; j_gene: TRBJ2-5; CDR3aa: CASSLRGAYQETQYF; CDR3nt: TGTGCCAGCAGCTTACGGGGAGCGTACCAAGAGACCCAGTACTTC
abundance: NA; d_gene: TRBD2; v_gene: TRBV4-3; j_gene: TRBJ2-1; CDR3aa: CASSHLAGGSDEQFF; CDR3nt: TGCGCCAGCAGCCATTTAGCGGGAGGGAGCGATGAGCAGTTCTTC
abundance: NA; d_gene: NA; v_gene: TRBV5-1; j_gene: TRBJ1-4; CDR3aa: CASTPGGTNEKLFF; CDR3nt: TGCGCCAGCACCCCGGGAGGAACTAATGAAAAACTGTTTTTT
abundance: once; d_gene: NA; v_gene: TRBV10-3; j_gene: TRBJ2-2; CDR3aa: CAISESPVSTLTGELFF; CDR3nt: TGTGCCATCAGTGAGTCCCCAGTGAGTACTCTCACCGGGGAGCTGTTTTTT
abundance: NA; d_gene: TRBD2; v_gene: TRBV28; j_gene: TRBJ2-2; CDR3aa: CASRRGAGELFF; CDR3nt: TGTGCCAGTAGACGGGGGGCCGGGGAGCTGTTTTTT
abundance: NA; d_gene: NA; v_gene: TRBV7-3; j_gene: TRBJ1-2; CDR3aa: CASSQTPDSSPGYGYTF; CDR3nt: TGTGCCAGCAGCCAGACCCCGGACAGTTCGCCCGGTTATGGCTACACCTTC
abundance: NA; d_gene: TRBD1; v_gene: TRBV16; j_gene: TRBJ1-1; CDR3aa: CASSHDRGSTEAFF; CDR3nt: TGTGCCAGCAGCCATGACAGGGGATCGACTGAAGCTTTCTTT
abundance: NA; d_gene: NA; v_gene: TRBV15; j_gene: TRBJ2-2; CDR3aa: CATSRDRGNTGELFF; CDR3nt: TGTGCCACCAGCAGAGATAGGGGGAACACCGGGGAGCTGTTTTTT
abundance: NA; d_gene: TRBD1; v_gene: TRBV6-6; j_gene: TRBJ1-2; CDR3aa: CASSYGGQGGYGYTF; CDR3nt: TGTGCCAGCAGTTACGGGGGACAGGGCGGGTATGGCTACACCTTC
abundance: NA; d_gene: NA; v_gene: TRBV18; j_gene: TRBJ1-2; CDR3aa: CASSPRLDMQMGYTF; CDR3nt: TGTGCCAGCTCACCGAGATTGGACATGCAAATGGGGTACACCTTC
abundance: NA; d_gene: NA; v_gene: TRBV5-1; j_gene: TRBJ1-2; CDR3aa: CASSSTEYGYTF; CDR3nt: TGCGCCAGCAGCTCCACAGAGTATGGCTACACCTTC
abundance: NA; d_gene: NA; v_gene: TRBV5-4; j_gene: TRBJ2-3; CDR3aa: CASSLGSLTDTQYF; CDR3nt: TGTGCCAGCAGCTTGGGCAGTCTGACAGATACGCAGTATTTT
abundance: NA; d_gene: NA; v_gene: TRBV10-3; j_gene: TRBJ1-1; CDR3aa: CAISEMTGHEAFF; CDR3nt: TGTGCCATCAGTGAAATGACCGGACATGAAGCTTTCTTT